Following are 29 T cell receptor beta chains from one sample sequenced in a study of T-cell memory formation after mild COVID-19. MiXCR, run by TCRdb on the 5' RACE reads, gives a single entry per CDR3 protein. The data contain about 600,000 distinct CDR3 sequences, about 20% of them singletons. Sequenced input: PBMCs or a T cell subset sorted from them (not recorded which). These receptors all stem from an adult woman who had mild COVID-19 (a few samples of this study predate the infection). Cell type and time point are not known.

The chain links TRBV6-2 or TRBV6-3 to TRBJ2-7; D may be TRBD1 (6 bases). CDR1 and CDR2 from the germline V gene are MNHEY and SVGEGT. V lost 6 bases to trimming and J lost 0 bases, with 18 bases between them. The CDR3 contains 16 residues. CDR3 protein: CASRSLNRDNSYEQYF. The CDR3 DNA is TGTGCCAGCAGATCCCTCAACCGGGACAACTCCTACGAGCAGTACTTC.

This clonotype has more than one count but fewer than ten. The chain is built from TRBV2 and TRBJ2-7; D is unresolved. This CDR3 comprises 13 residues. The germline gives CDR1 SNHLY, CDR2 FYNNEI. Deletions cut 6 bases from V and 0 bases from J, with 9 bases between. CDR3 loop: CASSVSHSYEQYF. The CDR3, as DNA: TGTGCCAGCAGCGTCAGTCACTCCTACGAGCAGTACTTC. The full variable domain, rest sourced from reference TRBV2 and TRBJ2-7, is EPEVTQTPSHQVTQMGQEVILRCVPISNHLYFYWYRQILGQKVEFLVSFYNNEISEKSEIFDDQFSVERPDGSNFTLKIRSTKLEDSAMYFCASSVSHSYEQYFGPGTRLTVT.

This chain uses TRBV21-1 with TRBJ2-3; the table's D call of TRBD1 was not tested on the DNA. TRBV21-1 is assigned pseudogene status. The CDR3 totals 16 residues. In DNA, the CDR3 is TGTGCCAGCAGCAAACGTGACAGGGTCCCAGCAGATACGCAGTATTTT. Translated: CASSKRDRVPADTQYF.

This clonotype was seen many times. The chain recombines TRBV4-1 with TRBJ1-5; possibly TRBD1 for D (5 bases). V lost 0 bases and J lost 6, with 6 bases in between. There are 13 residues in the CDR3. CDR1 is MGHRA, CDR2 YSYEKL, per germline. As DNA, the CDR3 is TGCGCCAGCAGCCAAGATCAGGGTCAGCCCCAGCATTTT. Translation gives CASSQDQGQPQHF.

This chain links TRBV5-6 with TRBJ2-7; D not resolved. Germline loops: CDR1 SGHDT, CDR2 YYEEEE. Trimming left V 2 bases short and J 2 bases short, with 5 bases between. The CDR3 contains 12 residues. For the CDR3, the DNA is TGTGCCAGCAGCTTACGGACCTACGAGCAGTACTTC. Translating gives CASSLRTYEQYF.

The chain is built from TRBV9 and TRBJ1-1, with 9 bases identical to TRBD1. The CDR3 has 15 residues. Per germline, CDR1 SGDLS and CDR2 YYNGEE. The ends lost 3 bases at V and 3 bases at J; junction bases unmatched: 6. The DNA of the CDR3 is TGTGCCAGCAGCGCCACAGGGGGCGGGTACACTGAAGCTTTCTTT. Encoded protein: CASSATGGGYTEAFF.

About this clonotype itself: A junction boundary mismatches the germline segment, possibly from a read error. This chain uses TRBV20-1 with TRBJ2-1, with 7 bases that match TRBD2. This CDR3 has 16 amino acids. Germline CDR1 and CDR2: DFQATT and SNEGSKA (reference sequence). CDR3 sequence (DNA): TGCAGTGCTAGATCGACTAGCCAGGCAGGATACAATGCGCAGTTCTTC. Translated: CSARSTSQAGYNAQFF.

The rearrangement uses TRBV24-1 and TRBJ2-3, with no clear D. The CDR3 is 18 residues long. The germline V gene has CDR1 KGHDR and CDR2 SFDVKD. The V end lost 1 base, the J end lost 0 bases, and 16 bases lay between the germline ends. In nucleotides, the CDR3 is TGTGCCACCAGTGATTTCCCCAGACAAGATACTAGCACAGATACGCAGTATTTT. It specifies CATSDFPRQDTSTDTQYF.

This chain uses TRBV5-1 with TRBJ2-1, with D possibly called TRBD1 or TRBD2 (6 bases each). V was pared by 0 bases and J by 8 bases, with 15 bases between. The length of the CDR3 is 15 residues. Germline V gene data show CDR1 as SGHRS and CDR2 as YFSETQ. The CDR3 reads CASSLAGTWGHEQFF. The CDR3 DNA is TGCGCCAGCAGCTTGGCCGGGACTTGGGGGCATGAGCAGTTCTTC.

The chain combines TRBV20-1 with TRBJ2-3; no reliable D call. Per germline, CDR1 DFQATT and CDR2 SNEGSKA (reference sequence). Trimming pared 0 bases from V and 2 bases from J, leaving 9 bases between. This CDR3 region has 14 residues. The CDR3 reads CSARDLSITDTQYF. CDR3 in DNA: TGCAGTGCTAGAGATCTCTCGATCACAGATACGCAGTATTTT.

This clonotype was seen a handful of times. The chain carries TRBV6-2 or TRBV6-3 and TRBJ2-5; 11 bases fit TRBD2. Germline loops: CDR1 MNHEY, CDR2 SVGEGT. With V trimmed by 6 bases and J by 4 bases, 7 bases remained unmatched. This CDR3 comprises 15 residues. The CDR3 loop reads CASSSLAGVGETQYF. As DNA, the CDR3 is TGTGCCAGCAGCTCACTAGCGGGAGTGGGAGAGACCCAGTACTTC.

The rearrangement uses TRBV9 and TRBJ1-1, with D possibly TRBD1 on 5 matching bases. Germline-derived CDR1 and CDR2 are SGDLS and YYNGEE. With 0 bases removed from V and 5 bases from J, the gap between germline ends came to 17 bases. The length of the CDR3 is 16 residues. CDR3: CASSVGDGREVTEAFF. DNA of the CDR3: TGTGCCAGCAGCGTAGGGGACGGAAGGGAGGTGACTGAAGCTTTCTTT.

The genes are TRBV12-3 or TRBV12-4 and TRBJ2-3, with D perhaps matching TRBD1 or TRBD2 (5 bases each). Between the trimmed V and J ends, which lost 6 bases and 0 bases, there was a span of 13 bases. The CDR3 covers 15 residues. Written as DNA, the CDR3 is TGTGCCAGCAGCCTACTAGGGGATAGCACAGATACGCAGTATTTT. Translated, it gives CASSLLGDSTDTQYF.

This clonotype was seen only a few times. J is TRBJ2-1 and V is TRBV5-6; D not certain. This CDR3 is built from 14 residues. Per the germline V gene, CDR1 is SGHDT and CDR2 is YYEEEE. Trimming removed 4 bases from V and 7 bases from J, with 15 bases in between. CDR3 sequence (DNA): TGTGCCAGCAGCGACGCTGTCCGTAAGAATGAGCAGTTCTTC. Translated: CASSDAVRKNEQFF.

This clonotype occurred a few times. The V and J genes are TRBV9 and TRBJ2-2; TRBD1 is a possible D gene (6 bases). The V gene's germline CDR1 is SGDLS and CDR2 YYNGEE. The ends were cut back, 0 bases at V and 5 bases at J, with 11 bases in the middle. This CDR3 region has 15 residues. The CDR3 reads CASSVVQGTTGELFF. The DNA of the CDR3 is TGTGCCAGCAGCGTAGTACAGGGCACAACCGGGGAGCTGTTTTTT.

This clonotype has a count of ten or more. The V gene is TRBV5-1, the J gene TRBJ2-1; perhaps TRBD2 as D (6 bases). Trimming pared 4 bases from V and 4 bases from J, leaving 12 bases between. The CDR3 sequence is 14 residues long. Germline-derived CDR1 and CDR2 are SGHRS and YFSETQ. The CDR3, as DNA: TGCGCCAGCAGCAGGGGAGGAGAGTACAATGAGCAGTTCTTC. Amino acid sequence: CASSRGGEYNEQFF.

The V call is TRBV11-3, the J call TRBJ2-1; D uncertain. The CDR3 has 15 residues. Germline CDR1 is SGHNT and CDR2 is YENEEA. Trimming took 2 bases from V and 5 from J, leaving 13 bases between them. CDR3 DNA: TGTGCCAGCAGCTTATCCCAGCCGAGAGACAATGAGCAGTTCTTC. Translating it yields CASSLSQPRDNEQFF.

The chain joins TRBV5-1 to TRBJ2-7, with D possibly being TRBD1 (6 bases). This CDR3 spans 14 amino acids. Trimming took 4 bases from V and 0 from J, leaving 11 bases between them. Germline V gene lookup returns CDR1 SGHRS and CDR2 YFSETQ. The CDR3: CASSGTRNSYEQYF. In DNA form, the CDR3 reads TGCGCCAGCAGCGGGACACGGAACTCCTACGAGCAGTACTTC.

This clonotype was picked up many times. The V gene is TRBV4-1, the J gene TRBJ1-5; 7 bases line up with TRBD1. Looked up from germline, CDR1 is MGHRA and CDR2 is YSYEKL. The J segment lost 8 bases and the V segment lost 4 bases, leaving 14 bases of the junction unmatched. The CDR3 spans 16 residues. The CDR3 here is CASSPAQGDWSEPQHF. The CDR3 DNA follows: TGCGCCAGCAGCCCGGCCCAGGGGGACTGGTCGGAGCCCCAGCATTTT.

Details on this clonotype: Sequence at one end of the junction differs from germline and may be a read error. The genes are TRBV6-5 and TRBJ1-2; no firm D call. CDR3 length equals 9 residues. Germline CDR1 MNHEY, CDR2 SVGAGI. CDR3 region: CASSYPCPF. As DNA, the CDR3 is TGTGCCAGCAGTTACCCATGCCCGTTC.

This clonotype appeared a few times. The gene calls are TRBV6-1 and TRBJ2-3; perhaps TRBD1 as D (6 bases). V was shortened by 6 bases and J by 0 bases, with 7 bases between the two germline ends. The length of the CDR3 is 13 residues. Germline CDR1 MNHNS, CDR2 SASEGT. DNA of the CDR3: TGTGCCAGCAGGGACAGAAGCACAGATACGCAGTATTTT. Encoded protein: CASRDRSTDTQYF.

The chain links TRBV4-3 to TRBJ2-1, with TRBD2 identical over 11 bases. V shed 0 bases, J shed 7 bases, and the junction held 5 bases outside the gene matches. CDR1 LGHNA and CDR2 YSLEER come from the germline V gene. The CDR3 is 16 amino acids. The CDR3 is CASSQEGGLAVNEQFF. The CDR3 coding sequence is TGCGCCAGCAGCCAAGAGGGGGGACTAGCGGTGAATGAGCAGTTCTTC.

The CDR3 region is CSARARTSHEQYF. CDR3 DNA sequence: TGCAGTGCTAGAGCTAGGACATCCCACGAGCAGTACTTC. The chain carries TRBV20-1 and TRBJ2-7; possible D gene TRBD1, 5 bases. Deletions cut 1 base from V and 5 bases from J, with 12 bases between. CDR1 is DFQATT and CDR2 is SNEGSKA in the germline V gene (reference sequence). This CDR3 is 13 amino acids long.

This clonotype has only a few counts. The chain couples TRBV5-1 to TRBJ2-4; the match to TRBD2 covers 10 bases. V trimming: 0 bases; J trimming: 5 bases; junction bases outside the gene matches: 2. There are 15 residues in the CDR3. The V gene's germline CDR1 is SGHRS and CDR2 YFSETQ. This CDR3 reads CASSLGLAGENIQYF. As DNA, the CDR3 is TGCGCCAGCAGCTTGGGACTAGCGGGCGAAAACATTCAGTACTTC.

This clonotype is classed as medium-sized (0.01 to 0.1%). The CDR3 DNA follows: TGTGCCAGCAGCCCGGGTCCTGCCACAGATACGCAGTATTTT. Protein: CASSPGPATDTQYF. J is TRBJ2-3 and V is TRBV7-3; no firm D call. The CDR3 loop spans 14 amino acids. Trimming left V 5 bases short and J 2 bases short, with 11 bases between. CDR1 is SGHTA, CDR2 FQGTGA, per germline.

This clonotype was recorded a few times. The rearrangement joins TRBV7-3 to TRBJ2-3; the D gene is possibly TRBD1 (5 bases). Germline assignment: CDR1 SGHTA and CDR2 FQGTGA. V shed 0 bases and J shed 0 bases, with 7 bases lying between them. The CDR3 covers 15 residues. The CDR3, as DNA: TGTGCCAGCAGCTTAACGCCAGGGAGCACAGATACGCAGTATTTT. Amino acid sequence: CASSLTPGSTDTQYF.

This clonotype showed up just a few times. The rearrangement links TRBV6-2 or TRBV6-3 to TRBJ2-5, with no clear D. V shed 5 bases and J shed 1 base, with 11 bases lying between them. This CDR3 is 14 amino acids long. CDR1 is MNHEY and CDR2 is SVGEGT in the germline V gene. In DNA form, the CDR3 reads TGTGCCAGCAGTACTAACAAGGTCCAAGAGACCCAGTACTTC. Protein: CASSTNKVQETQYF.

This clonotype was recorded a few times. The gene calls are TRBV19 and TRBJ2-3; 8 nucleotides line up with TRBD1. Losses at the gene ends were 5 bases for V and 3 bases for J; bases not matched to a gene: 7. The germline gives CDR1 LNHDA, CDR2 SQIVND (reference sequence). The CDR3 totals 15 residues. The CDR3 reads CASSSGGFRTDTQYF. In DNA, the CDR3 is TGTGCCAGTAGTTCAGGGGGCTTTAGGACAGATACGCAGTATTTT.

This clonotype appeared a single time. The chain employs TRBV7-3 and TRBJ2-7; D could derive from TRBD1 or TRBD2 (5 bases each). The CDR3 runs 17 residues. Per germline, CDR1 SGHTA and CDR2 FQGTGA. Trimming cost V 2 bases and J 5 bases, with 22 bases left between them. CDR3 region: CASSLSGVGGAAHEQYF. CDR3 DNA sequence: TGTGCCAGCAGCTTATCAGGCGTTGGGGGAGCGGCCCACGAGCAGTACTTC.